This T cell receptor (beta chain) was identified in a study of OX40 agonist ivuxolimab in advanced cancers. Background for the entire study: Ivuxolimab, which targeted the costimulatory receptor OX40 (CD134), was an agonistic, fully human IgG2 monoclonal antibody. Intravenous ivuxolimab was administered to patients every 2 weeks at six dose levels: 0.01, 0.1, 0.3, 1.5, 3 and 10 mg/kg. Among the approximately 54 dose-escalation patients, some 20 had hepatocellular carcinoma, around 15 melanoma, 9 renal cell carcinoma and 9 head and neck cancer. In the dose-escalation cohort, 82.7% of patients were male, and the mean age was about 55 years, with a range of about 23 to 85. Patients were allowed to have had prior anti-PD-1, anti-PD-L1 or anti-CTLA-4 therapy, and around 40% of the dose-escalation patients had previously received checkpoint inhibitors. Partial responses occurred in three dose-escalation patients: two with cutaneous melanoma and one with hepatocellular carcinoma. Peripheral TCRbeta sequencing was intended to test whether TCR sequence diversity was altered and clonal T-cell expansion was caused by ivuxolimab. The monotherapy dose-escalation portion (N of about 52 patients) of the phase I ivuxolimab trial is reported in the paper.

Findings and caveats that apply to the study as a whole: Partial responders in the 0.1-3.0 mg/kg groups had among the lowest normalized peripheral clonal expansion, especially among CD8+ T cells. After ivuxolimab, expanded clones were on average more numerous among CD8+ T cells than among CD4+ T cells. At doses of 0.1 to 3.0 mg/kg, clonal expansion of both CD4+ and CD8+ blood T cells was observed from baseline to week 6. Low levels of normalized T-cell clonal expansion were also seen in some nonresponding patients. The antigen specificity of the clonally expanded peripheral T cells was not determined.

Genomic DNA was isolated from the sorted cells so that the TCRbeta CDR3 region could be sequenced. The immunoSEQ Assay was used to sequence the TCRbeta CDR3 regions. The clones in this table, taken by TCRdb from immuneACCESS, are in-frame only. Not every clone is retained; where verified, under half of the shortfall comes from an unresolved V gene, and the cause of the rest is unknown. In this sample the table shows tens of thousands of clones, around four fifths of which occur a single time. Roughly 1.9% of the sample is taken by the ten largest. The trial excluded patients who had a history of autoimmune disease or were on systemic immunosuppression. In every dose cohort, peripheral blood was drawn for TCR sequencing at baseline, cycle 4 day 1, and cycle 7 day 1. The samples were drawn from a first-in-human, open-label, multicenter phase I dose-escalation trial of ivuxolimab. The trial enrolled adults with locally advanced or metastatic head and neck squamous cell, hepatocellular, melanoma or renal cell carcinoma. Before TCR sequencing, CD4+ T cells and CD8+ T cells were sorted from peripheral blood as separate populations.

In the germline V gene, CDR1 corresponds to KGHSH and CDR2 to LQKENI. V lost 6 bases and J lost 6 bases, and the count of bases not matched to a germline gene is 9. The CDR3 holds 15 amino acids from the cysteine to the phenylalanine. Just CDR3 DNA is preserved here, 45 bases in frame from base 1. Remarks on this clone: What antigen it recognizes has not been identified. The sample holds no much larger clone one base away, and base qualities are not on file.

Sample: CD4+ or CD8+ T cells sorted from blood, taken in a trial of the OX40 agonist ivuxolimab. The rearrangement joined TRBV18 to TRBJ2-1; 9 central nucleotides agree with TRBD2. This clonotype was sampled from an adult with an advanced solid tumor such as melanoma, head and neck, liver or kidney cancer. The CDR3: CASSPDSRGGNEQFF. The sequenced DNA: TGTGCCAGCTCTCCCGACTCGCGGGGGGGCAATGAGCAGTTCTTC.